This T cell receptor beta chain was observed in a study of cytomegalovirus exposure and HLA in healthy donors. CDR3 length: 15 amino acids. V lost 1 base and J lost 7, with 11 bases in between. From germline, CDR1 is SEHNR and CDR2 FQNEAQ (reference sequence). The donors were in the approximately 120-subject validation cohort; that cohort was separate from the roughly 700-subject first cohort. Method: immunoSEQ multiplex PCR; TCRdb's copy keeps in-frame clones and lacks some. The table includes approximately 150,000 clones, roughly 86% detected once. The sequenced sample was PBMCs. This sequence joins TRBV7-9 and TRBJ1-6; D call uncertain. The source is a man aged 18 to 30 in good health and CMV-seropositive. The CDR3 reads CASSLGQFLNSPLHF. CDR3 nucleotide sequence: TGTGCCAGCAGCTTAGGGCAGTTCCTCAATTCACCCCTCCACTTT.